This TCR beta chain was retrieved from a study of OX40 agonist ivuxolimab in advanced cancers. Notes on the research overall: Ivuxolimab, which targeted the costimulatory receptor OX40 (CD134), was an agonistic, fully human IgG2 monoclonal antibody. Partial responses occurred in three dose-escalation patients, of whom one had hepatocellular carcinoma and two had cutaneous melanoma. The paper reports the monotherapy dose-escalation portion (N ≈ 50 patients) of the phase I ivuxolimab trial. Patients were allowed to have had prior anti-PD-1, anti-PD-L1 or anti-CTLA-4 therapy, and 40% of the dose-escalation patients had been treated with checkpoint inhibitors. Of the roughly 54 patients in dose escalation, around 19 had hepatocellular carcinoma, roughly 15 had melanoma, 9 had renal cell carcinoma and 9 had head and neck cancer. The purpose of peripheral TCRbeta sequencing was to test whether ivuxolimab changed TCR sequence diversity and led to clonal T-cell expansion. Intravenous ivuxolimab was administered to patients every 2 weeks at six dose levels: 0.01, 0.1, 0.3, 1.5, 3 and 10 mg/kg. In the dose-escalation cohort, 75% to 90% of patients were male, and the mean age was 60 years with a range of roughly 20 to 79.

Genomic DNA was isolated from the sorted cells so that the TCRbeta CDR3 region could be sequenced. The immunoSEQ Assay was used to sequence the TCRbeta CDR3 regions. The table comes from immuneACCESS by way of TCRdb, which keeps in-frame sequences with V and J called. Part of the clones is missing from these tables; in studies checked, under half for an unresolved V gene and the rest for unknown reasons. This sample gives fewer than 90,000 clones in total; about 82% of them show up just once. The ten largest account for under 1.2% of the sample. The trial excluded patients who had a history of autoimmune disease or who were on systemic immunosuppression. Peripheral blood for TCR sequencing was collected from all dose cohorts at baseline, on cycle 4 day 1, and on cycle 7 day 1. The samples were drawn from a first-in-human, open-label, multicenter phase I dose-escalation trial of ivuxolimab. Adults with locally advanced or metastatic head and neck squamous cell, hepatocellular, melanoma or renal cell carcinoma were enrolled in the trial. CD4+ and CD8+ T cells were sorted separately from peripheral blood before TCR sequencing.

Points the paper makes about the study in general: On average, CD8+ T cells showed more expanded clones than CD4+ T cells after ivuxolimab. At doses of 0.1 to 3.0 mg/kg, clonal expansion of both CD4+ and CD8+ blood T cells was observed from baseline to week 6. The antigen specificity of the peripheral T cells that underwent clonal expansion was not determined. In the 0.1-3.0 mg/kg groups, partial responders were among the patients with the lowest normalized peripheral clonal expansion, particularly in CD8+ T cells. Low levels of normalized T-cell clonal expansion were also seen in some nonresponding patients.

From a lookup of the germline V gene, CDR1 and CDR2 are KGHSH and LQKENI. V gives up 6 bases and J gives up 7 bases, and the segment between their germline ends measures 19 bases. From its cysteine to its phenylalanine, the CDR3 spans 16 amino acids. The read is trimmed to its CDR3 DNA, 48 bases read in frame from base 1. A few counts support this clone. The clone's antigen remains unknown. No base-level quality is on record; no much larger clone is a single base apart. This specimen was CD4+ or CD8+ T cells sorted from blood, taken in a trial of the OX40 agonist ivuxolimab. The V gene is TRBV18 and the J gene is TRBJ1-6; the D gene is possibly TRBD1, with 5 bases matching. This clonotype was obtained from an adult with an advanced solid tumor such as melanoma, head and neck, liver or kidney cancer. This receptor has the CDR3 CASSLGTGGSNSPLHF. In nucleotides, the sequence is TGTGCCAGCTCTCTTGGGACGGGAGGGTCCAATTCACCCCTCCACTTT.